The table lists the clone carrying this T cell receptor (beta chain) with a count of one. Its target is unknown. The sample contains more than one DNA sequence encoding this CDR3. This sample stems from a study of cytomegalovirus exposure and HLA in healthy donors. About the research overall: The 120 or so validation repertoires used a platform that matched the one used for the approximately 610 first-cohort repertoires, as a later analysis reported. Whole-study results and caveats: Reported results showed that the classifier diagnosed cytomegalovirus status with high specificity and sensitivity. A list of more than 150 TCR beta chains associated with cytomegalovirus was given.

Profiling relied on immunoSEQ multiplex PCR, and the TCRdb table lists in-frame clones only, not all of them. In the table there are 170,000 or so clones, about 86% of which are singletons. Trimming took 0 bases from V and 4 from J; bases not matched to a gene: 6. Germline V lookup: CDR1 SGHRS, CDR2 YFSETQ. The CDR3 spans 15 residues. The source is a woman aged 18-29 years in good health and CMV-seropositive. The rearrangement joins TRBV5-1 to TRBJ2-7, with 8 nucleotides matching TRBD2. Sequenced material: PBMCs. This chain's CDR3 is CASSLGLAGTYEQYF. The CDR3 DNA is TGCGCCAGCAGCTTGGGGTTAGCGGGGACTTACGAGCAGTACTTC.